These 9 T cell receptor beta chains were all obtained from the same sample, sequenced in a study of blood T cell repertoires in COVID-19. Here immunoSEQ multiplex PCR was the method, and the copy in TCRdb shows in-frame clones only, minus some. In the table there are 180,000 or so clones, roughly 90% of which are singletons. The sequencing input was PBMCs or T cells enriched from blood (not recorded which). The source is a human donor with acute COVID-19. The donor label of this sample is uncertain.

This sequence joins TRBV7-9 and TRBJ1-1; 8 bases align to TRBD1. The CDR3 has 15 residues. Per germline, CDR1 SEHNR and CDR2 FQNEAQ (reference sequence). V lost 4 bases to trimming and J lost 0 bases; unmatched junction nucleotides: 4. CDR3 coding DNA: TGTGCCAGCAGCTCTACAGGGGGGATGAACACTGAAGCTTTCTTT. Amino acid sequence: CASSSTGGMNTEAFF. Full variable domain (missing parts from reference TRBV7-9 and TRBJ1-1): DTGVSQNPRHKITKRGQNVTFRCDPISEHNRLYWYRQTLGQGPEFLTYFQNEAQLEKSRLLSDRFSAERPKGSFSTLEIQRTEQGDSAMYLCASSSTGGMNTEAFFGQGTRLTVV.

Written as DNA, the CDR3 is TGTGCCAGCAGTCCCAGGGAGGGAGAGACCCAGTACTTC. As protein: CASSPREGETQYF. The chain recombines TRBV6-5 with TRBJ2-5, with 7 nucleotides matching TRBD2. V trimming: 5 bases; J trimming: 4 bases; junction bases outside the gene matches: 4. The CDR3 is 13 amino acids. Germline CDR1 MNHEY, CDR2 SVGAGI.

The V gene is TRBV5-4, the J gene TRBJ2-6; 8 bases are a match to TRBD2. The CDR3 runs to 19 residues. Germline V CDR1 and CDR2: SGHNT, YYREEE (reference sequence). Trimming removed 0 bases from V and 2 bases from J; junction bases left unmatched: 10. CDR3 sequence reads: CASSLGTGGALPGANVLTF. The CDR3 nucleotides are TGTGCCAGCAGCTTGGGAACGGGGGGGGCACTACCTGGGGCCAACGTCCTGACTTTC.

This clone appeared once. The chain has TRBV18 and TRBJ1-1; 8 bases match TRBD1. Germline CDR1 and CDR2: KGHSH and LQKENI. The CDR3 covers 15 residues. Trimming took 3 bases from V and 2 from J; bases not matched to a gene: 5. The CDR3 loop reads CASSPDRDVNTEAFF. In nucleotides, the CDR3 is TGTGCCAGCTCACCGGACAGGGATGTCAACACTGAAGCTTTCTTT. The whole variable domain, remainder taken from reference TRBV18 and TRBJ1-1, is NAGVMQNPRHLVRRRGQEARLRCSPMKGHSHVYWYRQLPEEGLKFMVYLQKENIIDESGMPKERFSAEFPKEGPSILRIQQVVRGDSAAYFCASSPDRDVNTEAFFGQGTRLTVV.

CDR3 sequence: CAISSSHGQGAWSYEQYF. The CDR3 DNA sequence: TGTGCCATCAGTTCGAGCCACGGACAGGGGGCCTGGTCCTACGAGCAGTACTTC. V usage is TRBV10-3 and J usage is TRBJ2-7; 11 nucleotides align to TRBD1. CDR1 and CDR2 (germline): ENHRY, SYGVKD. The CDR3 totals 18 residues. The V and J ends lost 5 bases and 1 base, in that order; junction bases with no gene match: 13.

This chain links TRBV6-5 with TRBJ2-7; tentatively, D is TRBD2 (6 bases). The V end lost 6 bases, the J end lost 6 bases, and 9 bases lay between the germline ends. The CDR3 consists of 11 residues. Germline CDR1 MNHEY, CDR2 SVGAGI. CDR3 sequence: CASSLGGEQYF. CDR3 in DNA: TGTGCCAGCAGCCTGGGAGGCGAGCAGTACTTC.

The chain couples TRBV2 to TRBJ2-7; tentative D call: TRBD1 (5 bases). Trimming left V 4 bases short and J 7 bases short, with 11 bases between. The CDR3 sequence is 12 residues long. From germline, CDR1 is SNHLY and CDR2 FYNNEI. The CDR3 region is CASSAGLREQYF. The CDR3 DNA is TGTGCCAGCAGTGCAGGGCTACGGGAGCAGTACTTC.

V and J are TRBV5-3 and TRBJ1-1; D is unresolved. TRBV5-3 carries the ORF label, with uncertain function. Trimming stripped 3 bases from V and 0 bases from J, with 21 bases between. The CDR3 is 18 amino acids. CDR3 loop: CARSWLEFLPPLNTEAFF. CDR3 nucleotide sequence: TGTGCCAGAAGCTGGTTGGAGTTCCTTCCCCCTTTGAACACTGAAGCTTTCTTT.

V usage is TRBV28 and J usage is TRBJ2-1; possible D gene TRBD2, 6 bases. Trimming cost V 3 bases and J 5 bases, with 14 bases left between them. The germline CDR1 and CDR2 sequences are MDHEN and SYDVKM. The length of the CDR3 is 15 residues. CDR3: CASSLRGLRNNEQFF. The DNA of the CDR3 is TGTGCCAGCAGTTTGAGGGGACTCAGAAACAATGAGCAGTTCTTC.